One and the same sample provided the 15 T cell receptor beta chains below, sequenced in a study of vaccination effects on CD4 cells after COVID-19 (dated by TCRdb to the early 2020s). Receptors were amplified or captured by the immunoSEQ multiplex PCR assay. The source is immuneACCESS, and TCRdb retained only in-frame sequences with V and J called. Part of the clones is not carried over; for the studies checked, unresolved V genes explain less than half of this, and the remainder is unexplained. The sample profile shows around 63,000 clones; about 80% of them were found once. Clones ranked in the top ten supply 3.7% of the sample. Antigens of these TCRs are unknown. In the ViraFEST assay, PBMC were stimulated with viral peptide pools, and TCR sequencing was then used to find antigen-specific CD4+ T cell clonotypes based on their expansion. After 10 days of culture, CD4+ T cells were isolated with the EasySep CD4+ T cell isolation kit. Negative nucleocapsid antibody results before and after vaccination confirmed that the healthy vaccine recipients had no prior SARS-CoV-2 infection.

Sequencing used CD4+ T cells from PBMCs cultured with HCoV-OC43 spike peptides, obtained before COVID-19 vaccination. The label giving this sample's cell subset or site can be read as: HCoV-OC43 spike overlapping peptide pool stimulation. These receptors all stem from a human donor who received a COVID-19 vaccine.

The V call is TRBV4-1, the J call TRBJ1-3; the D is unclear. The germline V and J ends were trimmed by 4 bases and 5 bases, with 12 bases remaining between them. Germline V lookup: CDR1 MGHRA, CDR2 YSYEKL. The CDR3 is made up of 14 amino acids. The CDR3 loop is CASSPIGSRNTIYF. CDR3 DNA: TGCGCCAGCAGCCCCATAGGAAGTAGAAACACCATATATTTT.

V gene TRBV4-1 combines with J gene TRBJ1-1; no definite D call. Per the germline V gene, CDR1 is MGHRA and CDR2 is YSYEKL. The CDR3 spans 11 residues. Trimming shortened V by 3 bases and J by 1 base, and 0 bases separated the two germline ends. CDR3 residues: CASSQNTEAFF. For the CDR3, the DNA is TGCGCCAGCAGCCAGAACACTGAAGCTTTCTTT.

The sample holds a few counts of this clone. This rearrangement joins TRBV5-1 to TRBJ1-2; TRBD1 might be the D (5 bases). CDR1 and CDR2 (germline): SGHRS, YFSETQ. The CDR3 has 15 amino acids. V was shortened by 0 bases and J by 2 bases, with 11 bases between the two germline ends. In DNA, the CDR3 is TGCGCCAGCAGCTTGGTAGGGACCGCGAACTATGGCTACACCTTC. Protein sequence: CASSLVGTANYGYTF.

This clone was counted only a few times. The genes are TRBV19 and TRBJ2-2, with a weak D call TRBD2 (5 bases). Trimming left V 8 bases short and J 1 base short, with 11 bases between. This CDR3 spans 14 amino acids. Germline assignment: CDR1 LNHDA and CDR2 SQIVND (reference sequence). This CDR3 reads CASRRGGNTGELFF. CDR3 bases: TGTGCCAGTCGCCGAGGAGGGAACACCGGGGAGCTGTTTTTT.

The rearrangement links TRBV24-1 to TRBJ2-5, with TRBD2 identical over 7 bases. V lost 4 bases to trimming and J lost 2 bases; unmatched junction nucleotides: 12. The CDR3 is 17 residues long. The V gene's germline CDR1 is KGHDR and CDR2 SFDVKD. The CDR3 sequence: CATSDVIGGGGQETQYF. Here the CDR3 DNA reads TGTGCCACCAGTGACGTTATAGGCGGGGGAGGGCAAGAGACCCAGTACTTC.

The J gene is TRBJ2-3, the V gene TRBV28, with D perhaps TRBD2 (5 bases). V was pared by 8 bases and J by 3 bases, with 15 bases between. Germline V gives CDR1 MDHEN, CDR2 SYDVKM. There are 14 residues in the CDR3. In DNA, the CDR3 is TGTGCCAGCCAACTCTCTGGAGGAACAGATACGCAGTATTTT. Residues: CASQLSGGTDTQYF.

The V gene is TRBV19, the J gene TRBJ2-5, with TRBD1 identical over 7 bases. Germline lookup yields CDR1 LNHDA and CDR2 SQIVND (reference sequence). J lost 1 base, V lost 1 base, and 6 bases had no gene match. This CDR3 comprises 16 residues. As DNA, the CDR3 is TGTGCCAGTAGTATAGTACAGGGGAAGTTCCAAGAGACCCAGTACTTC. Translated: CASSIVQGKFQETQYF.

V usage is TRBV5-1 and J usage is TRBJ2-6; the match to TRBD1 covers 9 bases. Germline V gives CDR1 SGHRS, CDR2 YFSETQ. V trimming: 2 bases; J trimming: 4 bases; junction bases outside the gene matches: 10. This CDR3 comprises 18 residues. Written as DNA, the CDR3 is TGCGCCAGCAGCTTACGTATCGGGACAGGGAGCGGGGCCAACGTCCTGACTTTC. Its translation is CASSLRIGTGSGANVLTF.

The V and J genes are TRBV6-2 or TRBV6-3 and TRBJ2-7; perhaps TRBD1 as D (5 bases). The CDR3 extends over 14 amino acids. Germline CDR1 and CDR2: MNHEY and SVGEGT. The V end was cut by 0 bases, the J end by 3 bases, with 9 bases between. The CDR3 DNA follows: TGTGCCAGCAGTTACTCCCGAAGGGGCTACGAGCAGTACGTC. This codes for CASSYSRRGYEQYV.

The J gene is TRBJ1-4, the V gene TRBV20-1; D remains ambiguous. Trimming left V 2 bases short and J 6 bases short, with 4 bases between. There are 11 residues in the CDR3. CDR1 is DFQATT, CDR2 SNEGSKA, per germline (reference sequence). The CDR3 DNA sequence: TGCAGTGCTAGAAGGGATGAAAAACTGTTTTTT. Amino acid sequence: CSARRDEKLFF.

J is TRBJ1-2 and V is TRBV28; D call uncertain. Germline assignment: CDR1 MDHEN and CDR2 SYDVKM. V was pared by 5 bases and J by 1 base, with 17 bases between. CDR3 length: 16 residues. CDR3 loop: CASSLRTAAGNYGYTF. The DNA of the CDR3 is TGTGCCAGCAGTCTAAGGACGGCAGCGGGTAACTATGGCTACACCTTC.

The chain joins TRBV5-8 to TRBJ2-1; the D gene is possibly TRBD2 (6 bases). The CDR3 sequence is 11 residues long. Germline V lookup: CDR1 SGHTS, CDR2 YDEGEE. Trimming took off 7 bases at V and 7 bases at J, with 9 bases between the two ends. In nucleotides, the CDR3 is TGTGCCAGCCCCGGAGGGAATGAGCAGTTCTTC. Protein: CASPGGNEQFF.

This clone was seen just once. This chain joins TRBV24-1 and TRBJ2-3; weak D call: TRBD1 (6 bases). Germline V gene sequence: CDR1 KGHDR, CDR2 SFDVKD. The V and J ends lost 4 bases and 3 bases respectively, with 16 bases between them. This CDR3 is 16 amino acids long. DNA of the CDR3: TGTGCCACCAGTGACCCTCAGGGGACGTGGACAGATACGCAGTATTTT. Its protein is CATSDPQGTWTDTQYF.

As regards this clone: This specimen includes other DNA sequences encoding the same CDR3. The V call is TRBV9, the J call TRBJ2-1; 9 bases are shared with TRBD2. With 2 bases clipped from V and 8 bases from J, the junction kept 8 bases outside the gene matches. The CDR3 extends over 15 amino acids. Per germline, CDR1 SGDLS and CDR2 YYNGEE. The CDR3 spells CASSVLAGNGDEQFF. CDR3 in DNA: TGTGCCAGCAGCGTGCTAGCGGGGAATGGGGATGAGCAGTTCTTC.

This sequence joins TRBV24-1 and TRBJ2-1; a possible D gene is TRBD2 (5 bases). Germline lookup yields CDR1 KGHDR and CDR2 SFDVKD. Trimming removed 1 base at V and 0 bases at J, with 12 bases between. CDR3 length equals 17 residues. DNA of the CDR3: TGTGCCACCAGTGATTTTATGGGTGGAGGCTCCTACAATGAGCAGTTCTTC. This translates into CATSDFMGGGSYNEQFF.